This TCR beta chain was documented in a study of molecular identifiers for immune sequencing clone quantification. Whole-study results and caveats: The study found clones above 20 RNA copies held over 99% of effector molecules and under 1% in naive cells.

Using 10%, 30% or 50% RNA, naive CD8 libraries were derived from around 20,000 to 1,000,000 sorted cells. Naive CD8 T cells were sorted, and the gate applied was CD8+CD4-CCR7+CD45RA+. Trimming shortened V by 6 bases and J by 3 bases, and 17 bases separated the two germline ends. The CDR3 consists of 15 residues. The use of previously described methods and listed TCR primers produced the bulk TCR libraries. One entry per CDR3 protein, called by TCRdb with MiXCR from the PCR reads. The table includes nearly 650,000 distinct CDR3 sequences, around 25% detected once. This clonotype was detected a few times. Its specificity is not known.

The receptor comes from a human donor in good health. Some libraries in this study had Jurkat cell RNA spiked in. The genes are TRBV12-3 or TRBV12-4 and TRBJ1-2, with D maybe TRBD1 (6 bases). The specimen sequenced was naive CD8+ T cells from blood, with Jurkat cell RNA spiked in. As for subset: FACS-sorted CD8+CD4-CCR7+CD45RA+ naive T cells. Here the CDR3 reads CASRVGAGADYGYTF. Written as DNA, the CDR3 is TGTGCCAGCAGAGTTGGGGCAGGGGCGGACTATGGCTACACCTTC.